One sample yielded the 17 T cell receptor beta chains listed below, sequenced in a study of cytomegalovirus exposure and HLA in healthy donors. The PCR had 60 Vbeta and 13 Jbeta primers. Data came from immunoSEQ multiplex PCR; TCRdb stores just in-frame clones and leaves some out. The table for this sample gives about 110,000 clones. The sequenced sample consisted of PBMCs. The origin of the receptors is a man between 35 and 55 years old in good health and CMV-seropositive.

The chain carries TRBV7-8 and TRBJ2-7; 7 bases are a match to TRBD2. J gave up 5 bases and V 1 base, and 14 bases lay outside the gene matches. This CDR3 spans 17 amino acids. Germline CDR1 is SGHVS and CDR2 is FQNEAQ. For the CDR3, the DNA is TGTGCCAGCAGCTTAGGAGTCCGGGACGGGGGGTTCGACGAGCAGTACTTC. This sequence encodes CASSLGVRDGGFDEQYF.

The chain links TRBV7-9 to TRBJ1-1, with D perhaps TRBD1 (6 bases). V lost 2 bases, J lost 5 bases, and 6 bases lay in between. The CDR3 spans 12 residues. CDR1 and CDR2 from the germline V gene are SEHNR and FQNEAQ (reference sequence). CDR3 in amino acids: CASSLTGTEAFF. DNA for the CDR3: TGTGCCAGCAGCTTAACAGGGACTGAAGCTTTCTTT.

This chain joins TRBV7-9 and TRBJ2-7; 7 nucleotides align to TRBD1. Germline CDR1 reads SEHNR; CDR2 reads FQNEAQ (reference sequence). V dropped 3 bases and J dropped 9; count of bases not matched to a gene: 14. The CDR3 runs 15 residues. The CDR3 here is CASSLDRDSTLRQYF. The CDR3 DNA reads as TGTGCCAGCAGCTTGGACCGGGACAGTACATTACGGCAGTACTTC.

This sequence joins TRBV6-6 and TRBJ2-7; TRBD2 matches at 11 bases. Trimming at V came to 6 bases and at J to 0 bases, leaving 4 bases not matched to a gene. This CDR3 is 15 amino acids long. Germline CDR1 MNHNY, CDR2 SVGAGI (reference sequence). The CDR3 loop is CASSSTSGSSYEQYF. CDR3 bases: TGTGCCAGCAGCTCCACTAGCGGGAGCTCCTACGAGCAGTACTTC.

The chain recombines TRBV4-1 with TRBJ1-2, with 10 nucleotides matching TRBD1. The CDR3 is made up of 16 amino acids. Germline V CDR1 and CDR2: MGHRA, YSYEKL. J gave up 0 bases and V 0 bases, and 1 base lay outside the gene matches. As DNA, the CDR3 is TGCGCCAGCAGCCAAGAGGGGACAGGGGCTAACTATGGCTACACCTTC. Translating gives CASSQEGTGANYGYTF.

This chain joins TRBV7-2 and TRBJ2-1, with TRBD1 identical over 10 bases. The CDR3 is 15 amino acids. V trimming: 1 base; J trimming: 4 bases; junction bases outside the gene matches: 1. CDR1 is SGHTA and CDR2 is FQGNSA in the germline V gene. The CDR3: CASSLGGQGYNEQFF. The CDR3 DNA is TGTGCCAGCAGCTTAGGGGGACAGGGGTACAATGAGCAGTTCTTC.

The V gene is TRBV11-2, the J gene TRBJ2-7; D not resolved. There are 15 residues in the CDR3. Germline V lookup: CDR1 SGHAT, CDR2 FQNNGV. Between the trimmed V and J ends, which lost 3 bases and 0 bases, there was a span of 12 bases. The CDR3 loop reads CASSFAQNPSYEQYF. In DNA form, the CDR3 reads TGTGCCAGCAGCTTCGCACAGAATCCCTCCTACGAGCAGTACTTC.

The chain links TRBV5-1 to TRBJ2-1; TRBD2 agrees at 8 bases. The V gene's germline CDR1 is SGHRS and CDR2 YFSETQ. V trimming: 0 bases; J trimming: 7 bases; junction bases outside the gene matches: 6. The CDR3 runs 15 residues. CDR3 loop: CASSLAAGGGNEQFF. CDR3 DNA: TGCGCCAGCAGCTTGGCGGCGGGAGGAGGGAATGAGCAGTTCTTC.

CDR3 in amino acids: CASSYLGATEAFF. The DNA of the CDR3 is TGTGCCAGCAGTTATCTAGGAGCCACTGAAGCTTTCTTT. V usage is TRBV6-5 and J usage is TRBJ1-1; unclear D gene. Germline V CDR1 and CDR2: MNHEY, SVGAGI. The CDR3 is 13 amino acids. V was pared by 3 bases and J by 4 bases, with 9 bases between.

The chain carries TRBV9 and TRBJ2-7; D might be TRBD1 (6 bases). The CDR3 runs to 14 residues. Per the germline V gene, CDR1 is SGDLS and CDR2 is YYNGEE. The germline V and J ends were trimmed by 0 bases and 4 bases, with 11 bases remaining between them. The CDR3: CASSVEGDDYEQYF. In DNA form, the CDR3 reads TGTGCCAGCAGCGTAGAGGGGGACGATTACGAGCAGTACTTC.

The chain recombines TRBV4-1 with TRBJ2-2; 12 bases map to TRBD2. Germline CDR1 MGHRA, CDR2 YSYEKL. The V gene end was trimmed by 1 base and the J gene end by 5 bases; junction bases not matched to a gene: 5. The CDR3 is made up of 17 amino acids. This CDR3 reads CASSQVLAGGSTGELFF. The DNA for the CDR3 is TGCGCCAGCAGCCAAGTTCTAGCGGGAGGGAGTACCGGGGAGCTGTTTTTT.

The chain links TRBV5-6 to TRBJ2-2, with TRBD2 identical over 16 bases. The J segment lost 6 bases and the V segment lost 4 bases, leaving 6 bases of the junction unmatched. Germline V gene sequence: CDR1 SGHDT, CDR2 YYEEEE. This CDR3 spans 17 amino acids. CDR3 sequence: CASSPGLAGGLAGELFF. Here the CDR3 DNA reads TGTGCCAGCAGCCCGGGACTAGCGGGAGGGCTAGCCGGGGAGCTGTTTTTT.

The genes are TRBV7-2 and TRBJ2-7; 9 bases line up with TRBD1. Germline-derived CDR1 and CDR2 are SGHTA and FQGNSA. The ends lost 5 bases at V and 4 bases at J; junction bases unmatched: 9. The CDR3 runs 15 residues. CDR3: CASSVTGTGPYEQYF. In DNA form, the CDR3 reads TGTGCCAGCAGCGTAACCGGGACAGGGCCATACGAGCAGTACTTC. The full variable domain, completed using reference TRBV7-2 and TRBJ2-7, is GAGVSQSPSNKVTEKGKDVELRCDPISGHTALYWYRQSLGQGLEFLIYFQGNSAPDKSGLPSDRFSAERTGGSVSTLTIQRTQQEDSAVYLCASSVTGTGPYEQYFGPGTRLTVT.

This sequence joins TRBV7-8 and TRBJ2-5, with D possibly matching TRBD1 (6 bases). Deletions cut 5 bases from V and 5 bases from J, with 15 bases between. The CDR3 totals 14 residues. Germline CDR1 is SGHVS and CDR2 is FQNEAQ. This CDR3 is CASSTWSRGETQYF. The CDR3 DNA sequence: TGTGCCAGCAGCACGTGGTCTAGGGGGGAGACCCAGTACTTC. The full variable domain, its missing parts supplied by reference TRBV7-8 and TRBJ2-5, is GAGVSQSPRYKVAKRGQDVALRCDPISGHVSLFWYQQALGQGPEFLTYFQNEAQLDKSGLPSDRFFAERPEGSVSTLKIQRTQQEDSAVYLCASSTWSRGETQYFGPGTRLLVL.

The chain combines TRBV6-1 with TRBJ1-5; TRBD1 agrees at 7 bases. V was pared by 2 bases and J by 5 bases, with 6 bases of the junction left unmatched. The germline V gene encodes CDR1 MNHNS and CDR2 SASEGT. There are 15 residues in the CDR3. The CDR3 nucleotides read TGTGCCAGCAGTGAATCGACAGGGAAGGATCAGCCCCAGCATTTT. Protein product: CASSESTGKDQPQHF.

V and J are TRBV19 and TRBJ2-1, with D perhaps matching TRBD2 (6 bases). The germline gives CDR1 LNHDA, CDR2 SQIVND (reference sequence). V dropped 5 bases and J dropped 3 bases, with 14 bases sitting between them. The length of the CDR3 is 15 residues. CDR3 in DNA: TGTGCCAGTAGTTTCGGGAGTTCCGACTACAATGAGCAGTTCTTC. It is translated as CASSFGSSDYNEQFF.

V gene TRBV27 combines with J gene TRBJ2-7; the D gene is possibly TRBD1 (5 bases). The germline V gene encodes CDR1 MNHEY and CDR2 SMNVEV (reference sequence). The CDR3 consists of 16 residues. Deletions cut 3 bases from V and 0 bases from J, with 15 bases between. The CDR3 is CASSFGADGSSYEQYF. The CDR3 DNA reads as TGTGCCAGCAGTTTTGGGGCGGATGGAAGCTCCTACGAGCAGTACTTC.